A selection of T cell receptor beta chains follows, all from one sample in a study of T-cell memory formation after mild COVID-19. TCRdb re-called the 5' RACE reads through MiXCR, storing one row per CDR3 protein. The table has 550,000 to 700,000 distinct CDR3 sequences, more than 15% seen once; the top ten hold more than 10%. The specimen sequenced was PBMCs or a T cell subset sorted from them (not recorded which). Every receptor here comes from an adult woman who had mild COVID-19 (a few samples of this study predate the infection). Cell type and time point are not known. The CDR3 runs from the conserved cysteine through the conserved F or W. Fields, in order: J gene, D gene, V gene, clone size, CDR3 DNA, CDR3 protein. A D gene is named only where the DNA matches it firmly. Not every row has a clone size; where given, it reads once, few, many or a size class.

TRBJ2-7	TRBD1	TRBV29-1	NA	TGCAGCGGCACAGGGGACCAGGTTGGGGGCGAGCAGTACTTC	CSGTGDQVGGEQYF
TRBJ2-5	TRBD2	TRBV12-3/TRBV12-4	many	TGTGCCAGCAGTTCTAGCGGGAGGGCCGTGGAGACCCAGTACTTC	CASSSSGRAVETQYF
TRBJ2-5	NA	TRBV29-1	few	TGCAGCGTCAAAGAGGGGGGGGAGACCCAGTACTTC	CSVKEGGETQYF
TRBJ2-4	NA	TRBV20-1	few	TGCAGTGCTAGAGATGTACTAGCCAAAAACATTCAGTACTTC	CSARDVLAKNIQYF
TRBJ1-1	NA	TRBV12-3/TRBV12-4	NA	TGTGCCAGCAGTTTAAGGCGCCAAGACGAAGCTTTCTTT	CASSLRRQDEAFF
TRBJ2-4	NA	TRBV12-3/TRBV12-4	few	TGTGCCAGCAGTTTAGGCTGGGAGCCTCTAGCCAAAAACATTCAGTACTTC	CASSLGWEPLAKNIQYF
TRBJ1-3	NA	TRBV7-9	once	TGTGCCAGCAGCTTATTCCGACGTGGGCGGACCAACTCTGGAAACACCATATATTTT	CASSLFRRGRTNSGNTIYF
TRBJ2-5	NA	TRBV10-3	NA	TGTGCCATCAGTGAACAATGGGACTCCCCCCGAGAGACCCAGTACTTC	CAISEQWDSPRETQYF
TRBJ2-5	NA	TRBV4-2	NA	TGTGCCAGCAGCGGAGGGCAGGGAAAAGAGACCCAGTACTTC	CASSGGQGKETQYF
TRBJ2-7	NA	TRBV5-6	NA	TGTGCCAGCAGCTCTTCAGGGAATCGGTACGAGCAGTACTTC	CASSSSGNRYEQYF
TRBJ2-7	NA	TRBV7-9	NA	TGTGCCAGCAGCCCGGGAGTCACAGTCGACTACGAGCAGTACTTC	CASSPGVTVDYEQYF
TRBJ2-1	NA	TRBV7-2	NA	TGTGCCAGCAGCCCGCCGGGTTGGGATGAGCAGTTCTTC	CASSPPGWDEQFF
TRBJ2-3	TRBD2	TRBV7-9	NA	TGTGCCAGCAGCCAGGGACTAGCGGACGAAGATACGCAGTATTTT	CASSQGLADEDTQYF
TRBJ1-1	NA	TRBV6-2/TRBV6-3	NA	TGTGCCAGCAGTTACACGGGTGGACAGTCTAACTTT	CASSYTGGQSNF
TRBJ2-6	TRBD1	TRBV12-3/TRBV12-4	many	TGTGCCAGCAGTCGGACAGGGGCTGGGGCCAACGTCCTGACTTTC	CASSRTGAGANVLTF
TRBJ2-3	NA	TRBV30	few	TGTGCCTGGAACCGCCGGGACATCGCTACAGATACGCAGTATTTT	CAWNRRDIATDTQYF
TRBJ2-1	NA	TRBV30	NA	TGTGCCTGGAGTGTAGGACTCTCAACAAACAATGAGCAGTTCTTC	CAWSVGLSTNNEQFF
TRBJ1-1	NA	TRBV12-3/TRBV12-4	NA	TGTGCCAGCAGTTACCCGGTGGGCAGAGCTTTCTTT	CASSYPVGRAFF
TRBJ2-7	TRBD1	TRBV6-5	NA	TGTGCCAGCAGACAGGGGGCTCGCCTCGGAGAGGGGTACTTC	CASRQGARLGEGYF
TRBJ2-7	NA	TRBV20-1	few	TGCAGTGCTGGAAGGGGCAGGGCGGACGAGCAGTACTTC	CSAGRGRADEQYF